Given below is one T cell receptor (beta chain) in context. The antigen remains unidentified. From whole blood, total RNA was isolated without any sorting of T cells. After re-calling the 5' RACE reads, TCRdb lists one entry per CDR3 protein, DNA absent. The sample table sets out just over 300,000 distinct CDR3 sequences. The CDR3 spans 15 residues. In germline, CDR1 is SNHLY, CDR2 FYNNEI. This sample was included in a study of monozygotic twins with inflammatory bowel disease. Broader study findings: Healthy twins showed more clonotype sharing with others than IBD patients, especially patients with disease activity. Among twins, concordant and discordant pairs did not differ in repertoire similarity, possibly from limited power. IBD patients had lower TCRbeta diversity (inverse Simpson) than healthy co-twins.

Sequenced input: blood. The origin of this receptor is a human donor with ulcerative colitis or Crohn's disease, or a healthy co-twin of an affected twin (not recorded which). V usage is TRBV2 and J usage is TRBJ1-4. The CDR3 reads CASSEVLGSNEKLFF.